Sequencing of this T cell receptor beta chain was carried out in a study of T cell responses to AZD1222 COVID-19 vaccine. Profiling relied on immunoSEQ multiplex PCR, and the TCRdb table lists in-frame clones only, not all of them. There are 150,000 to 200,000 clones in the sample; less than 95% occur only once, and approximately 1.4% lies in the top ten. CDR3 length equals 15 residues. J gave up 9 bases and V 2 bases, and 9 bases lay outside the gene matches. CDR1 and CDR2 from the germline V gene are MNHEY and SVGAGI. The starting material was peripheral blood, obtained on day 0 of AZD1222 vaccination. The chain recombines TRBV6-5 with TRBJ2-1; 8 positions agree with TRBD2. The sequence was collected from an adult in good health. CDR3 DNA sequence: TGTGCCAGCAGTTACACCGACGGGGGGGGAGGTGAGCAGTTCTTC. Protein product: CASSYTDGGGGEQFF.